This TCR beta chain was captured by sequencing in a study of blood T cell repertoires in COVID-19. Study in general: COVID-19 samples from acute and convalescent phases originated in the United States, Italy and Spain. T cells, B-cell-depleted T cells, or PBMCs provided the cDNA or gDNA that served as material.

In the study's own analysis: Researchers report that nucleated cell counts were estimated from reference gene primer amplification. Sequencing was performed with immunoSEQ multiplex PCR; in TCRdb, only in-frame clones are kept and a portion is missing. Clonal size and the V and J genes are those of that table, whereas D and trimming came from the DNA. The table records about 280,000 clones, around 85% of them present only once. The V end lost 8 bases, the J end lost 6 bases, and 14 bases lay between the germline ends. Germline V gives CDR1 GTSNPN, CDR2 SVGIG (reference sequence). This CDR3 has 11 amino acids.

The clonotype was recovered from a woman in her thirties who had recovered from COVID-19. The sample was peripheral blood. The rearrangement joins TRBV30 to TRBJ2-7; D might be TRBD1 or TRBD2, each matching 5 bases. The CDR3 region is CAGAWGAEQYF. CDR3 coding DNA: TGTGCCGGGGCCTGGGGAGCCGAGCAGTACTTC.